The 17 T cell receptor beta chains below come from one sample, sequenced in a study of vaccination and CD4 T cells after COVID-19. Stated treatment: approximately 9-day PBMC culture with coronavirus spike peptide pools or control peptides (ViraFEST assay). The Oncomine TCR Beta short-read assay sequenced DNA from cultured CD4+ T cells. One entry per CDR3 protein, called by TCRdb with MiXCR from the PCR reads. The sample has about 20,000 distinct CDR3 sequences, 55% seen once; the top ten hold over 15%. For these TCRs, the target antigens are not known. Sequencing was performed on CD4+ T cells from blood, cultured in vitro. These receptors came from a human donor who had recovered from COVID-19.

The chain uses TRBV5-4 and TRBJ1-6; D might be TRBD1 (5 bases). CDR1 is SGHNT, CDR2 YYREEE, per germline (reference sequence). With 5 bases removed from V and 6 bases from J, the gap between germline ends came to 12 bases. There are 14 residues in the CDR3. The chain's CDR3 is CASSLGTGNSPLHF. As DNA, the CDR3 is TGTGCCAGCAGTCTTGGGACGGGTAATTCACCCCTCCACTTT.

The CDR3 protein is CASSPRDRVNEQYF. In nucleotides, the CDR3 is TGTGCCAGCAGCCCCCGGGACAGGGTCAACGAGCAGTACTTC. The chain employs TRBV7-9 and TRBJ2-7; 9 bases are a match to TRBD1. The J segment lost 5 bases and the V segment lost 5 bases, leaving 7 bases of the junction unmatched. Germline values: CDR1 SEHNR, CDR2 FQNEAQ (reference sequence). This CDR3 is 14 amino acids long.

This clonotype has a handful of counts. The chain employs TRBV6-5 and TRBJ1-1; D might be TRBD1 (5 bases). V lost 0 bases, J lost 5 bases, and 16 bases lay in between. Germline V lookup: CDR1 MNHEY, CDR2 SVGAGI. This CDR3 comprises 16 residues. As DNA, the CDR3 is TGTGCCAGCAGTTACTCTGGGGGGTTGGGCAGAACTGAAGCTTTCTTT. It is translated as CASSYSGGLGRTEAFF.

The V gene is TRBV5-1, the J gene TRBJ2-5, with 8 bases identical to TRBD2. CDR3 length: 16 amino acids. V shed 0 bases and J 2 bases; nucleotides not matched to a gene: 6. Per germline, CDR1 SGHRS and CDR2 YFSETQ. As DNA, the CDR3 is TGCGCCAGCAGCTTGGTCGGGGGACTAGAGCAAGAGACCCAGTACTTC. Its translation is CASSLVGGLEQETQYF.

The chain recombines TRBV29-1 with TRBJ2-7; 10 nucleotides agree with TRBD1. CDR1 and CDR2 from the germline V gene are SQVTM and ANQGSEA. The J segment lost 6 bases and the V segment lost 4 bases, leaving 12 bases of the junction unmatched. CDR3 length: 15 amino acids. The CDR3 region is CSVGRGTGDSGEQYF. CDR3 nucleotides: TGCAGCGTTGGTCGCGGGACAGGGGACTCGGGCGAGCAGTACTTC.

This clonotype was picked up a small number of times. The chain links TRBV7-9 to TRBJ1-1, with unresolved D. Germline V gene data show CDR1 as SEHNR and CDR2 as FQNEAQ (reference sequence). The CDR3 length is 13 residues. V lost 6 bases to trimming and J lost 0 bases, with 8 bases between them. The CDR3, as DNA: TGTGCCAGCAGGAACTACATGAACACTGAAGCTTTCTTT. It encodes CASRNYMNTEAFF.

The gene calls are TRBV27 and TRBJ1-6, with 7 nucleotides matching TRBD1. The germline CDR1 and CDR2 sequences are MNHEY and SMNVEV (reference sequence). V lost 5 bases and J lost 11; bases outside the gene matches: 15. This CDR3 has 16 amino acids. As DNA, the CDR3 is TGTGCCAGCAGTATTACAGGGGCCTCAGGGGTTACACCCCTCCACTTT. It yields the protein CASSITGASGVTPLHF.

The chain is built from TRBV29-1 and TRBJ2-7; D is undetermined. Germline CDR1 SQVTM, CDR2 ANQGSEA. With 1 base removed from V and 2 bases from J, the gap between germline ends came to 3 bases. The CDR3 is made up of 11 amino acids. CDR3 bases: TGCAGCGTTGAAGTTACCTACGAGCAGTACTTC. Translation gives CSVEVTYEQYF.

Here the CDR3 reads CASSPSGAGNYNEQFF. The CDR3 DNA sequence: TGTGCCAGCAGTCCCTCGGGGGCGGGGAACTACAATGAGCAGTTCTTC. The chain joins TRBV6-1 to TRBJ2-1; perhaps D is TRBD1 or TRBD2 (6 bases each). This CDR3 has 16 residues. Germline lookup yields CDR1 MNHNS and CDR2 SASEGT. Trimming took 5 bases from V and 3 from J, leaving 17 bases between them.

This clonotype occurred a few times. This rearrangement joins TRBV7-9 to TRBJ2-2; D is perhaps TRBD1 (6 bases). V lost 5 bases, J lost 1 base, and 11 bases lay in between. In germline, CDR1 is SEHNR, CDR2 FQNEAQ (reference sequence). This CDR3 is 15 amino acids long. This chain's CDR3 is CASSPRQENTGELFF. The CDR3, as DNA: TGTGCCAGCAGCCCTCGACAGGAGAACACCGGGGAGCTGTTTTTT.

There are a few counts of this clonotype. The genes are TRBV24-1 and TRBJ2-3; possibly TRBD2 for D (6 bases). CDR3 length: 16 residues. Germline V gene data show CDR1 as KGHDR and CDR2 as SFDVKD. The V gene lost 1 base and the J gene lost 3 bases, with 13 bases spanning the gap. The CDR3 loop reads CATSDFARGTTDTQYF. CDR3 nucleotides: TGTGCCACCAGTGATTTTGCGCGGGGAACGACAGATACGCAGTATTTT.

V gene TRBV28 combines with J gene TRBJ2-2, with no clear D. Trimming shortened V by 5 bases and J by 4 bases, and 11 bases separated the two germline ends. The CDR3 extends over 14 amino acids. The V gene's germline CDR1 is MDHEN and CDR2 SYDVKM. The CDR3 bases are TGTGCCAGCAGTAGAGCATTCCCCACCGGGGAGCTGTTTTTT. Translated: CASSRAFPTGELFF.

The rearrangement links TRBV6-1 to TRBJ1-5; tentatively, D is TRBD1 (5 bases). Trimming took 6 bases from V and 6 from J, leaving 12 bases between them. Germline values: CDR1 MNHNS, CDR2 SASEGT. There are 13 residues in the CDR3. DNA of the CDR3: TGTGCCAGCAGCCGGGACGGGGGTCAGCCCCAGCATTTT. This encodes CASSRDGGQPQHF.

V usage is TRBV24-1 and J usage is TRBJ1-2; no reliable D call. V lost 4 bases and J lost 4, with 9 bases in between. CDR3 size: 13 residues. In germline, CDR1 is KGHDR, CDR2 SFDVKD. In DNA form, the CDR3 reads TGTGCCACCAGTGACAGATTACTCTATGGCTACACCTTC. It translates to CATSDRLLYGYTF.

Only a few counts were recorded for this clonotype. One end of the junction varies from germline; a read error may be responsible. The CDR3 nucleotides read TGTGCTAGCATCCCTCTTAGTGGAAAACTGTTTTTT. The encoded protein is CASIPLSGKLFF. The J gene is TRBJ1-4, the V gene TRBV7-7; no firm D call. This CDR3 contains 12 residues. Looked up from germline, CDR1 is SSHAT and CDR2 is FNYEAQ (reference sequence).

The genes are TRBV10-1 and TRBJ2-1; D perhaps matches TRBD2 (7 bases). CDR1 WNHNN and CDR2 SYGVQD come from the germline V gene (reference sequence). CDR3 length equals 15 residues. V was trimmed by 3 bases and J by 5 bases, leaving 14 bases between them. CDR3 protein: CASSDGGQTNNEQFF. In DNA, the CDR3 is TGCGCCAGCAGTGACGGGGGGCAGACTAACAATGAGCAGTTCTTC.

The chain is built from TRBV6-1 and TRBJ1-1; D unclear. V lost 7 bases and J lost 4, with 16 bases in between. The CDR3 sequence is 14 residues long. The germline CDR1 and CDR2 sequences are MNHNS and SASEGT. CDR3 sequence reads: CASTLWVESTEAFF. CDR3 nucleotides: TGTGCCAGCACTTTATGGGTGGAAAGCACTGAAGCTTTCTTT.